A single sample is the source of the 20 T cell receptor beta chains below, sequenced in a study of blood T cell repertoires in COVID-19. Clones were read by immunoSEQ multiplex PCR, and TCRdb kept only the in-frame ones, dropping some. The table records roughly 300,000 clones, 86% of them present only once. Sequencing input: peripheral blood. Receptors originate from a woman aged 50 to 65 with acute or convalescent COVID-19.

A few counts support this clone. The V gene is TRBV15, the J gene TRBJ1-3, with D possibly matching TRBD1 (6 bases). Per germline, CDR1 LNHNV and CDR2 YYDKDF (reference sequence). This CDR3 has 16 residues. V shed 2 bases and J shed 8 bases, with 19 bases lying between them. In DNA form, the CDR3 reads TGTGCCACCAGCAGACAACAGGGAACTGTGGGGGACACCATATATTTT. The encoded protein is CATSRQQGTVGDTIYF.

With respect to this clone: This sample includes further DNA sequences coding for the same CDR3. Here the CDR3 reads CASSKGTGSYEQYF. DNA of the CDR3: TGTGCCAGCAGCAAAGGGACAGGGTCCTACGAGCAGTACTTC. This chain uses TRBV9 with TRBJ2-7; 9 bases match TRBD1. Germline CDR1 SGDLS, CDR2 YYNGEE. V shed 4 bases and J 1 base; nucleotides not matched to a gene: 3. The CDR3 runs to 14 residues. The full variable domain, its missing parts supplied by reference TRBV9 and TRBJ2-7, is DSGVTQTPKHLITATGQRVTLRCSPRSGDLSVYWYQQSLDQGLQFLIQYYNGEERAKGNILERFSAQQFPDLHSELNLSSLELGDSALYFCASSKGTGSYEQYFGPGTRLTVT.

Only a few counts were recorded for this clone. The chain combines TRBV2 with TRBJ2-7; a possible D gene is TRBD2 (5 bases). The CDR3 runs 14 residues. From germline, CDR1 is SNHLY and CDR2 FYNNEI. V was shortened by 7 bases and J by 3 bases, with 16 bases between the two germline ends. The CDR3 DNA follows: TGTGCCAGCATCGACGGGAACGCCAACTACGAGCAGTACTTC. Translated: CASIDGNANYEQYF.

V is TRBV27 and J is TRBJ2-7, with D perhaps matching TRBD2 (5 bases). CDR1 and CDR2 (germline): MNHEY, SMNVEV (reference sequence). V lost 3 bases and J 0 bases, leaving 9 bases between the germline ends. The CDR3 is 14 amino acids. CDR3 sequence: CASSFLAGSYEQYF. CDR3 in DNA: TGTGCCAGCAGTTTCCTTGCGGGCTCCTACGAGCAGTACTTC.

This chain connects TRBV2 to TRBJ2-1; D may be TRBD2 (6 bases). Germline V gene lookup returns CDR1 SNHLY and CDR2 FYNNEI. The ends were cut back, 6 bases at V and 4 bases at J, with 19 bases in the middle. This CDR3 is 16 amino acids long. The CDR3 spells CASSSLESGLYNEQFF. CDR3 nucleotide sequence: TGTGCCAGCAGCTCCTTAGAAAGCGGACTATACAATGAGCAGTTCTTC.

The chain couples TRBV5-6 to TRBJ2-7; possible D gene TRBD1, 6 bases. CDR3 length: 16 amino acids. CDR1 SGHDT and CDR2 YYEEEE come from the germline V gene. V was clipped by 1 base and J by 0 bases, with 14 bases between them. CDR3 bases: TGTGCCAGCAGCTTGAGGGGGATTACCCTCTCCTACGAGCAGTACTTC. As protein: CASSLRGITLSYEQYF.

This chain joins TRBV19 and TRBJ2-4, with 15 bases fitting TRBD2. The CDR3 has 18 residues. J gave up 2 bases and V 4 bases, and 6 bases lay outside the gene matches. Germline V gene data show CDR1 as LNHDA and CDR2 as SQIVND (reference sequence). The DNA for the CDR3 is TGTGCCAGTAGTACCCGCGGACTAGCGGGAGGGCCCAAAAACATTCAGTACTTC. It codes for CASSTRGLAGGPKNIQYF.

V and J are TRBV28 and TRBJ2-5, with 8 bases matching TRBD1. The trim removed 4 bases at V and 6 bases at J, leaving 13 bases unmatched. The CDR3 totals 16 residues. Germline CDR1 is MDHEN and CDR2 is SYDVKM. This chain's CDR3 is CASSSPIRQGLQTQYF. CDR3 DNA: TGTGCCAGCAGTTCTCCTATCCGACAGGGGTTGCAGACCCAGTACTTC.

The V and J genes are TRBV29-1 and TRBJ1-1; D gene uncertain. The CDR3 is made up of 11 amino acids. V lost 6 bases to trimming and J lost 3 bases, with 8 bases between them. CDR1 and CDR2 (germline): SQVTM, ANQGSEA. This CDR3 reads CSVVADTEAFF. The CDR3 DNA is TGCAGCGTCGTAGCGGACACTGAAGCTTTCTTT.

The chain is built from TRBV24-1 and TRBJ2-2, with D tentatively TRBD2 (5 bases). V was trimmed by 3 bases and J by 0 bases, leaving 13 bases between them. The CDR3 is 17 amino acids. Germline assignment: CDR1 KGHDR and CDR2 SFDVKD. The CDR3 bases are TGTGCCACCAGTGATACTCGGGAATCTTCGAACACCGGGGAGCTGTTTTTT. This gives the protein CATSDTRESSNTGELFF.

V usage is TRBV3-1 (or the pseudogene TRBV3-2) and J usage is TRBJ1-1; tentative D call: TRBD1 (5 bases). From germline, CDR1 is LGHDT and CDR2 YNNKEL (reference sequence). This CDR3 contains 12 residues. The V end lost 5 bases, the J end lost 4 bases, and 8 bases lay between the germline ends. The CDR3 region is CASSSGGTEAFF. In DNA, the CDR3 is TGTGCCAGCAGCTCCGGGGGCACTGAAGCTTTCTTT.

The chain is built from TRBV7-9 and TRBJ2-3; the D gene is possibly TRBD1 (6 bases). The CDR3 covers 13 residues. Trimming shortened V by 4 bases and J by 6 bases, and 11 bases separated the two germline ends. Germline-derived CDR1 and CDR2 are SEHNR and FQNEAQ (reference sequence). CDR3 in DNA: TGTGCCAGCAGCTCGGACAGCGAGGATACGCAGTATTTT. As protein: CASSSDSEDTQYF.

In DNA form, the CDR3 reads TGTGCTAGTGGTCCACAGGACAGGGCTGGCACAGATACGCAGTATTTT. As protein: CASGPQDRAGTDTQYF. The chain combines TRBV12-5 with TRBJ2-3; 8 bases agree with TRBD1. CDR1 is LGHNT, CDR2 FRNRAP, per germline. Unmatched junction bases numbered 8, after V lost 5 bases and J lost 1 base. This CDR3 has 16 residues.

This clone was counted a few times. This sequence joins TRBV7-2 and TRBJ1-1, with D tentatively TRBD1 (6 bases). The CDR3 runs to 14 residues. Germline CDR1 is SGHTA and CDR2 is FQGNSA. V lost 4 bases, J lost 9 bases, and 18 bases lay in between. This CDR3 reads CASSSRQADGKAFF. The CDR3 DNA is TGTGCCAGCAGCTCCAGACAGGCAGATGGCAAAGCTTTCTTT.

The chain joins TRBV9 to TRBJ1-2; 8 positions agree with TRBD1. Looked up from germline, CDR1 is SGDLS and CDR2 is YYNGEE. The CDR3 is made up of 15 amino acids. Germline trimming cut 4 bases from V and 4 bases from J; bases unmatched to any gene: 9. The DNA of the CDR3 is TGTGCCAGCAGCAAGCAGGGGGCGCATCCCTATGGCTACACCTTC. Translated, it gives CASSKQGAHPYGYTF.

This clone occurred once. V and J are TRBV11-3 and TRBJ1-6, with 7 positions matching TRBD1. J was trimmed by 7 bases and V by 0 bases; bases with no gene match: 6. The CDR3 has 16 residues. Per the germline V gene, CDR1 is SGHNT and CDR2 is YENEEA. CDR3 amino acids: CASSLEWNRGNSPLHF. The DNA for the CDR3 is TGTGCCAGCAGCTTAGAGTGGAACAGGGGAAATTCACCCCTCCACTTT.

V is TRBV27 and J is TRBJ2-7; perhaps TRBD1 as D (5 bases). Germline V gives CDR1 MNHEY, CDR2 SMNVEV (reference sequence). The CDR3 runs to 14 residues. The V and J ends lost 5 bases and 0 bases respectively, with 11 bases between them. The CDR3 nucleotides read TGTGCCAGCAGTCCGACGACAGACTCCTACGAGCAGTACTTC. This codes for CASSPTTDSYEQYF.

This clone was seen once. The chain uses TRBV6-1 and TRBJ2-7; D is possibly TRBD1 (6 bases). V was shortened by 1 base and J by 2 bases, with 12 bases between the two germline ends. The length of the CDR3 is 15 residues. CDR1 is MNHNS, CDR2 SASEGT, per germline. CDR3: CASSEGRWDTYEQYF. CDR3 coding DNA: TGTGCCAGCAGTGAAGGCAGGTGGGACACCTACGAGCAGTACTTC.

The genes are TRBV27 and TRBJ2-5; no clear D. Germline-derived CDR1 and CDR2 are MNHEY and SMNVEV (reference sequence). V dropped 2 bases and J dropped 1 base, with 5 bases sitting between them. The CDR3 is made up of 13 amino acids. The chain's CDR3 is CASSLTLQETQYF. The CDR3 nucleotides read TGTGCCAGCAGTTTAACTCTCCAAGAGACCCAGTACTTC.

The gene calls are TRBV11-2 and TRBJ1-1; TRBD1 matches at 7 bases. The V and J ends lost 0 bases and 11 bases, in that order; junction bases with no gene match: 6. The CDR3 loop spans 13 amino acids. Germline V gene sequence: CDR1 SGHAT, CDR2 FQNNGV. CDR3 sequence: CASSLDRQGDAFF. As DNA, the CDR3 is TGTGCCAGCAGCTTAGATCGCCAGGGGGATGCTTTCTTT.